This T cell receptor (beta chain) derives from a study of blood T cell repertoires in COVID-19 (dated by TCRdb to about 2020). About the full investigation: Samples from collaborators originated in the United States, Italy and Spain and spanned both the acute and convalescent phases of COVID-19. The material from the prospective study consisted of cDNA or gDNA derived from T cells, B-cell-depleted T cells, or PBMCs. Subjects who had been exposed to COVID-19, were actively infected with it, or had recovered from it provided the deeply sampled blood TCRbeta repertoires that made up the dataset. A freely available public database, intended as a resource for researchers studying the immune response to SARS-CoV-2, is where the repertoires were released. The samples were drawn from two sources: the first 160 participants of the ongoing ImmuneRACE study, and over 950 subjects contributed by 6 global collaborators. Nearly every sample came with metadata listing a de-identified subject ID, COVID-19 status, age in years and sex. Where HLA class I and class II types were available, the types were taken from metadata supplied by the sample provider, not from assay-based typing. Study-wide findings and limitations: Clinical and demographic metadata were provided uncurated, with the amount varying by source and participant.

Based on the germline V gene, the CDR1 and CDR2 sequences are MGHDK and SYGVNS. The CDR3 goes from the cysteine to the phenylalanine over 16 residues. Only the CDR3 DNA stays, 48 bases, in frame from base 1. Germline trimming: 5 bases from V, 3 bases from J; junction bases outside gene matches: 10. With respect to this clone: Its antigen remains undetermined. No base quality values were provided; no much bigger clone lies one nucleotide off.

Samples from volunteer blood donors who had recovered from COVID-19 were contributed by a second Seattle source. Whole blood was collected in K2EDTA tubes by collaborating institutions according to the institutions' own protocols. For TCRbeta analysis, collaborators shipped samples in one of three forms: frozen whole blood, isolated PBMCs, or DNA extracted from either of those sample types. The immunoSEQ Assay, a bias-controlled multiplex PCR, was used to amplify TCRbeta CDR3 regions from genomic DNA. The paper's processing steps were these. Within the assay, amplification of reference gene primers was used to estimate how many nucleated cells each sample contained. Sequence reads were collapsed and filtered to measure the absolute abundance of every unique TCRbeta CDR3 rearrangement. For each sample, productive Simpson clonality was calculated by taking the square root of Simpson's diversity index across productive rearrangements. This immuneACCESS table, as held by TCRdb, lists in-frame sequences with V and J called but not all clones. Of the missing ones, under half trace to an unresolved V gene in checked studies; the others have no known cause. The DNA gave D and trimming, while V, J and clone size come from that table. The sample table shows 190,000 or so clones, and around 80% are seen once. Together, the top ten hold 13% of the sample.

This clonotype originated in a man aged 45 to 65 who had recovered from COVID-19. Sequenced sample: peripheral blood. The rearranged chain carries TRBV25-1 and TRBJ2-3; 8 bases in between match TRBD1. The encoded CDR3 is CASSTRTGSVTDTQYF. The DNA reads as follows: TGTGCCAGCAGTACAAGGACAGGGTCTGTAACAGATACGCAGTATTTT.